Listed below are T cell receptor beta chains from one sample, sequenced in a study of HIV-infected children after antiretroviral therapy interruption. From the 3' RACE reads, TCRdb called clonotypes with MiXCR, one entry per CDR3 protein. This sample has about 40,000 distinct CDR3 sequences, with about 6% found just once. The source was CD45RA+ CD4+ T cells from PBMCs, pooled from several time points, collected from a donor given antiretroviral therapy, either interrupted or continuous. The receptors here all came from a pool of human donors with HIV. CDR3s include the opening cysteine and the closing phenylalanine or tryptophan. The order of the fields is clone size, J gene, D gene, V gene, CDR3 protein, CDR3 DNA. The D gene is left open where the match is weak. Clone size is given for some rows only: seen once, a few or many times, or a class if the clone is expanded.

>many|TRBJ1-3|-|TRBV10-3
CAISESKNSGNTIYF
TGTGCCATCAGTGAGTCGAAGAACTCTGGAAACACCATATATTTT
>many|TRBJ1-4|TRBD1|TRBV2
CASSLQGLNEKLFF
TGTGCCAGCAGTTTACAGGGGCTGAATGAAAAACTGTTTTTT
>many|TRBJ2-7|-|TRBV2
CASRQGGEQYF
TGTGCCAGCAGACAGGGCGGGGAGCAGTACTTC
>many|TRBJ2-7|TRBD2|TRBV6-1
CASSASGVNPPYEQYF
TGTGCCAGCAGTGCTAGCGGAGTAAACCCCCCCTACGAGCAGTACTTC
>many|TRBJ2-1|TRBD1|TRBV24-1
CATSDSDREEQFF
TGTGCCACCAGTGATTCTGACAGGGAGGAGCAGTTCTTC
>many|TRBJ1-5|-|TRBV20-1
CSAVDINSNQPQHF
TGCAGTGCTGTGGACATAAATAGCAATCAGCCCCAGCATTTT
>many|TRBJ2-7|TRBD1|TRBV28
CASRSDRDYEQYF
TGTGCCAGCAGGTCCGACAGGGACTACGAGCAGTACTTC
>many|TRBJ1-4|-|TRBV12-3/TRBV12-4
CASSFRDGVGGTYSTNEKLFF
TGTGCCAGCAGTTTCCGAGACGGTGTGGGGGGCACCTATTCAACTAATGAAAAACTGTTTTTT
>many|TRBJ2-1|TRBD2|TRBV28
CASSLSGRAPNEQFF
TGTGCCAGCAGTTTAAGCGGGAGGGCCCCCAATGAGCAGTTCTTC
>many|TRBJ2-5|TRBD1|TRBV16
CASSQDRGDTQYF
TGTGCCAGCAGCCAAGACAGGGGAGACACCCAGTACTTT
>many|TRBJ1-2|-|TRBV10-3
CAISDMGSINYGYTF
TGTGCCATCAGTGATATGGGCAGCATTAACTATGGCTACACCTTC
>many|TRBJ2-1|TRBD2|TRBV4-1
CASSRLAGGSNEQFF
TGCGCCAGCAGCCGCCTAGCGGGAGGGTCCAATGAGCAGTTCTTC
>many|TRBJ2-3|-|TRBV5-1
CASGPREDTQYF
TGCGCCAGCGGGCCACGGGAAGATACGCAGTATTTT
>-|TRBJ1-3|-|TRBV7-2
CASSLSPVLGGNTIYF
TGTGCCAGCAGCTTATCGCCGGTATTGGGTGGAAACACCATATATTTT
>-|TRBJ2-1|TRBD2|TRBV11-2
CASSPTAGLRDNEQFF
TGTGCCAGCAGCCCGACAGCGGGACTACGTGACAATGAGCAGTTCTTC
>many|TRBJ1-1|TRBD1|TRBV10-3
CAISPGQGKGLDEAFF
TGTGCCATCTCGCCGGGACAGGGGAAGGGCCTGGATGAAGCTTTCTTT
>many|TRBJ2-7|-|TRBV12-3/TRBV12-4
CASSAQGYEQYF
TGTGCAAGCAGCGCTCAGGGATATGAACAGTACTTC
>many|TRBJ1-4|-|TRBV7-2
CASSLDRGYGKLFF
TGTGCCAGCAGCTTAGATCGGGGATACGGAAAACTGTTTTTT
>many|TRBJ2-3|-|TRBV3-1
CASSRRGAASTDTQYF
TGTGCCAGCAGCCGCCGCGGGGCAGCTAGCACAGATACGCAGTATTTT
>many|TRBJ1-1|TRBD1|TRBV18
CASSPNRDRGLSTEAFF
TGTGCCAGCTCACCCAACCGGGACAGGGGGCTTTCCACTGAAGCTTTCTTT
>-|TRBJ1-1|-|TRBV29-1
CSVEQGRTEAFF
TGCAGCGTTGAACAGGGAAGGACTGAAGCTTTCTTT
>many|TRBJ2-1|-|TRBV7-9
CARASQGDEQFF
TGTGCCAGGGCCTCTCAGGGTGATGAGCAGTTCTTC
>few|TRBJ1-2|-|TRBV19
CASSISVRSGYTF
TGTGCCAGTAGTATCTCAGTGCGTAGTGGCTACACCTTC
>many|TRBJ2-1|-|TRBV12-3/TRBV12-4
CASCSLGKNNEQFF
TGTGCCAGCTGCAGTCTTGGCAAAAACAATGAGCAGTTCTTC
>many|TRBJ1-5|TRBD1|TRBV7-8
CASSEQGAQPQHF
TGTGCCAGCAGCGAACAGGGGGCTCAGCCCCAGCATTTT
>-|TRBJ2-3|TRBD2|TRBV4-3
CASSQGTSGSGDTQYF
TGCGCCAGCAGCCAAGGGACTAGCGGGTCGGGAGATACGCAGTATTTT